This TCR beta chain was sequenced in a study of blood T cell repertoires in COVID-19. Study summary: COVID-19 samples from acute and convalescent phases originated in the United States, Italy and Spain. Sources were T cells, B-cell-depleted T cells, or PBMCs; the material itself was cDNA or gDNA.

Authors' data handling: Scientists estimated how many nucleated cells there were by amplifying reference gene primers. Assay: immunoSEQ multiplex PCR; the TCRdb copy retains only in-frame clones and omits some. V and J calls and clone size are copied from that table; D and trimming were computed from the DNA. The table includes 250,000 to 350,000 clones, about nine tenths detected once. Trimming took 6 bases from V and 7 from J, leaving 15 bases between them. The CDR3 has 14 residues. Per germline, CDR1 MNHEY and CDR2 SVGAGI. The TCR sequence derives from a woman aged 45-65 years who had recovered from COVID-19. What was sequenced was peripheral blood. The chain links TRBV6-5 to TRBJ2-2; a possible D gene is TRBD1 (6 bases). The CDR3 DNA is TGTGCCAGCAGAGGGGGACCGTTGCTCGGGGAGCTGTTTTTT. Encoded protein: CASRGGPLLGELFF.